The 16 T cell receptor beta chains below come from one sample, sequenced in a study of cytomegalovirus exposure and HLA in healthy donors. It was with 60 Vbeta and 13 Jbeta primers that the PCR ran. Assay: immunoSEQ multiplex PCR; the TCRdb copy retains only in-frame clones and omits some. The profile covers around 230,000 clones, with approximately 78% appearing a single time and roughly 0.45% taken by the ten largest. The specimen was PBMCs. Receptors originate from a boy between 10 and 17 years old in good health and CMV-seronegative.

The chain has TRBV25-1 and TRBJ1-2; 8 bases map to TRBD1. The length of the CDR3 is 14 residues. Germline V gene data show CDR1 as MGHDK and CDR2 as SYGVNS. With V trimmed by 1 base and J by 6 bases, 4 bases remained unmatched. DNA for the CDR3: TGTGCCAGCAGTGAATGGAGACAGGGGAATGGCTACACCTTC. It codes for CASSEWRQGNGYTF.

The CDR3 sequence: CASYNRGGTEAFF. CDR3 bases: TGTGCCAGCTACAACCGGGGGGGCACTGAAGCTTTCTTT. V and J are TRBV5-4 and TRBJ1-1, with D perhaps TRBD1 (5 bases). Germline V gene sequence: CDR1 SGHNT, CDR2 YYREEE (reference sequence). This CDR3 has 13 residues. V gave up 7 bases and J gave up 4 bases, with 14 bases separating them.

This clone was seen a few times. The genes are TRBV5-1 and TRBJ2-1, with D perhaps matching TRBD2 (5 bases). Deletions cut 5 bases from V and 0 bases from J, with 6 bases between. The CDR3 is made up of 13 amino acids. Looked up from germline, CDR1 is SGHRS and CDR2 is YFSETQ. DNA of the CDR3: TGCGCCAGCAGGGGGAGCTCCTACAATGAGCAGTTCTTC. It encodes CASRGSSYNEQFF.

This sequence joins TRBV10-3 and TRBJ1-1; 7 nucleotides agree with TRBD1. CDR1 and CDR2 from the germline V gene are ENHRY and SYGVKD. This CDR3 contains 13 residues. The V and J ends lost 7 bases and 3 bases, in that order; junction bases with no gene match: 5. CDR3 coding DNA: TGTGCCATCACTGGGACAGAAGACACTGAAGCTTTCTTT. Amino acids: CAITGTEDTEAFF.

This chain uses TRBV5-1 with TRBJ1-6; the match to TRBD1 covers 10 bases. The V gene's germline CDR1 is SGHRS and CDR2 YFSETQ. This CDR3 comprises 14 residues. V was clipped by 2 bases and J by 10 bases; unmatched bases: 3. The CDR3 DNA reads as TGCGCCAGCAGCTTTGGACAGGGGGACTCACCCCTCCACTTT. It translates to CASSFGQGDSPLHF.

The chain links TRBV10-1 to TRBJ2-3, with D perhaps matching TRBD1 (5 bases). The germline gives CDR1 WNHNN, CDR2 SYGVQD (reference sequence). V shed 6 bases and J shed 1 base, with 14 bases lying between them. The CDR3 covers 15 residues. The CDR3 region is CASSRVHTGTDTQYF. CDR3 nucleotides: TGCGCCAGCAGCAGGGTCCATACCGGCACAGATACGCAGTATTTT.

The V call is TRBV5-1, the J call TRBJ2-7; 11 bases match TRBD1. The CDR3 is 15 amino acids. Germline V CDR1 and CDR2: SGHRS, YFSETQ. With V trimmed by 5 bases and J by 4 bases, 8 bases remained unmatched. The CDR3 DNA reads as TGCGCCAGCAGGACCGGGACAGGGGGTCTGTACGAGCAGTACTTC. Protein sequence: CASRTGTGGLYEQYF.

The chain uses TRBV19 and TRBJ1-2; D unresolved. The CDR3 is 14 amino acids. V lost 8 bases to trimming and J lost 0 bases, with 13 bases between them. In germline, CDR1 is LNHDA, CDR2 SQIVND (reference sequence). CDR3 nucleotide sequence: TGTGCCAGTGGAAGGAGAGAGTCTAACTATGGCTACACCTTC. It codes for CASGRRESNYGYTF.

CDR3 sequence (DNA): TGTGCCACCAGCAGAGATCCAGGAACCTACGAGCAGTACTTC. Translation gives CATSRDPGTYEQYF. The rearrangement links TRBV15 to TRBJ2-7; D not resolved. The length of the CDR3 is 14 residues. Between the trimmed V and J ends, which lost 0 bases and 2 bases, there was a span of 8 bases. Germline loops: CDR1 LNHNV, CDR2 YYDKDF (reference sequence).

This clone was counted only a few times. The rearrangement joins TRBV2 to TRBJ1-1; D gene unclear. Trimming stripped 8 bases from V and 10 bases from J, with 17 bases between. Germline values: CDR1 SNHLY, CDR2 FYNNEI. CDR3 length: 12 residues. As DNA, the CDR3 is TGTGCCAGCGGGCCGGAGCGGGCTCGAGCTTTCTTT. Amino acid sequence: CASGPERARAFF.

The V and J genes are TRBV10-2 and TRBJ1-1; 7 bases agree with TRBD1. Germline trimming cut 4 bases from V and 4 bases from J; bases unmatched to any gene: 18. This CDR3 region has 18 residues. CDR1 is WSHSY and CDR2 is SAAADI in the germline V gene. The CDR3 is CASSGGGTAGLRRTEAFF. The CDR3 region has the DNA TGCGCCAGCAGTGGGGGCGGGACAGCAGGGCTACGCCGCACTGAAGCTTTCTTT.

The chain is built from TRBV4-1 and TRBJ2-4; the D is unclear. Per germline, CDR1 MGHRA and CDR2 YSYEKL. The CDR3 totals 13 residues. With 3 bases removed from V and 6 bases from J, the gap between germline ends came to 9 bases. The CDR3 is CASSQGPGNIQYF. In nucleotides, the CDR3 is TGCGCCAGCAGCCAGGGCCCAGGAAACATTCAGTACTTC.

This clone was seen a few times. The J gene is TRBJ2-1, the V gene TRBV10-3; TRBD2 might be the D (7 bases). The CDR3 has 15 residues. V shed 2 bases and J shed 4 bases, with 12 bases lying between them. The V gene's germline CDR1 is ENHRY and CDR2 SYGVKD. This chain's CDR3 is CAISEGLGGYNEQFF. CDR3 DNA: TGTGCCATCAGTGAGGGACTAGGGGGGTACAATGAGCAGTTCTTC.

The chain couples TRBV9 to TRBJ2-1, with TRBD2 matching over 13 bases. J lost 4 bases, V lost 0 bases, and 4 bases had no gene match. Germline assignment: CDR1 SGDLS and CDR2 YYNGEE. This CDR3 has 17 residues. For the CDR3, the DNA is TGTGCCAGCAGCGTAGACGGGACTAGCGGGGAGTACAATGAGCAGTTCTTC. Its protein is CASSVDGTSGEYNEQFF.

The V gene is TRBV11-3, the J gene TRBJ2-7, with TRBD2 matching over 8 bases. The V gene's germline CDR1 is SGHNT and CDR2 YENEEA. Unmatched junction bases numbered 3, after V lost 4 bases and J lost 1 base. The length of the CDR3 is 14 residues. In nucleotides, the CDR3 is TGTGCCAGCAGCTATTTAGCGGGGTCCTACGAGCAGTACTTC. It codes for CASSYLAGSYEQYF.

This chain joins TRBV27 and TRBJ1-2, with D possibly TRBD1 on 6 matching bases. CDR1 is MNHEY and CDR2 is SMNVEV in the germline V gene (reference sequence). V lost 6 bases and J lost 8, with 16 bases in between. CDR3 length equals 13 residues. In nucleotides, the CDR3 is TGTGCCAGCAGAAATCCGGGACAAATGGGCTACACCTTC. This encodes CASRNPGQMGYTF.